Shown below are 27 T cell receptor beta chains from a single sample sequenced in a study of blood T cell repertoires in COVID-19. The table came from immunoSEQ multiplex PCR; TCRdb's copy has only in-frame clones and leaves some out. The sample carries around 73,000 clones, roughly 80% recorded once. Specimen: peripheral blood. Receptor source: a man aged 65 to 79 with COVID-19, enrolled during active disease.

This clone has a handful of counts. This chain connects TRBV4-1 to TRBJ2-1, with D unresolved. CDR1 MGHRA and CDR2 YSYEKL come from the germline V gene. The CDR3 has 16 amino acids. Trimming pared 1 base from V and 3 bases from J, leaving 13 bases between. DNA for the CDR3: TGCGCCAGCAGCCAAGCAGCGTCCGGAATCTACAATGAGCAGTTCTTC. Its translation: CASSQAASGIYNEQFF.

The rearrangement uses TRBV9 and TRBJ2-2, with unresolved D. CDR3 size: 13 residues. Germline-derived CDR1 and CDR2 are SGDLS and YYNGEE. V was trimmed by 0 bases and J by 7 bases, leaving 7 bases between them. The CDR3 spells CASSVDPGGELFF. Here the CDR3 DNA reads TGTGCCAGCAGCGTAGATCCGGGCGGGGAGCTGTTTTTT. The full variable domain, rest sourced from reference TRBV9 and TRBJ2-2, is DSGVTQTPKHLITATGQRVTLRCSPRSGDLSVYWYQQSLDQGLQFLIQYYNGEERAKGNILERFSAQQFPDLHSELNLSSLELGDSALYFCASSVDPGGELFFGEGSRLTVL.

J is TRBJ2-3 and V is TRBV19; weak D call: TRBD1 (5 bases). In germline, CDR1 is LNHDA, CDR2 SQIVND (reference sequence). The V gene lost 4 bases and the J gene lost 2 bases, with 7 bases spanning the gap. The CDR3 contains 13 residues. The CDR3 nucleotides are TGTGCCAGTAGTAAGACAGTCACAGATACGCAGTATTTT. As protein: CASSKTVTDTQYF.

This chain connects TRBV7-6 to TRBJ1-1; weak D call: TRBD1 (5 bases). CDR3 length: 13 residues. In germline, CDR1 is SGHVS, CDR2 FNYEAQ. Trimming cost V 6 bases and J 6 bases, with 14 bases left between them. In DNA, the CDR3 is TGTGCCAGCAGGGAAGGGAGGGACGCTGAAGCTTTCTTT. Residues: CASREGRDAEAFF.

The sample holds one count of this clone. J is TRBJ2-7 and V is TRBV2; 9 nucleotides line up with TRBD1. This CDR3 is 15 amino acids long. V lost 3 bases to trimming and J lost 0 bases; unmatched junction nucleotides: 3. Germline V CDR1 and CDR2: SNHLY, FYNNEI. The CDR3 DNA sequence: TGTGCCAGCAGTGAGATGACAGGGGGCTCCTACGAGCAGTACTTC. Its translation is CASSEMTGGSYEQYF.

The genes are TRBV6-2 or TRBV6-3 and TRBJ1-5; 8 nucleotides match TRBD1. The CDR3 has 19 residues. V shed 0 bases, J shed 4 bases, and the junction held 14 bases outside the gene matches. Germline values: CDR1 MNHEY, CDR2 SVGEGT. The CDR3 loop reads CASSYSTVYGQGPNQPQHF. The CDR3 DNA is TGTGCCAGCAGTTACTCGACTGTCTATGGACAGGGACCTAATCAGCCCCAGCATTTT.

The rearrangement links TRBV6-5 to TRBJ1-2; possible D gene TRBD1, 5 bases. Germline V CDR1 and CDR2: MNHEY, SVGAGI. V lost 7 bases to trimming and J lost 2 bases, with 11 bases between them. The CDR3 has 13 residues. This CDR3 is CASTTWGNYGYTF. Written as DNA, the CDR3 is TGTGCCAGCACAACTTGGGGCAACTATGGCTACACCTTC.

The chain uses TRBV7-3 and TRBJ1-1, with D uncertain. V lost 3 bases to trimming and J lost 3 bases, with 17 bases between them. Germline assignment: CDR1 SGHTA and CDR2 FQGTGA. This CDR3 has 16 amino acids. This CDR3 reads CASSLEVGGVHTEAFF. The DNA for the CDR3 is TGTGCCAGCAGCTTGGAGGTTGGTGGGGTCCACACTGAAGCTTTCTTT.

The V gene is TRBV28, the J gene TRBJ2-7; D is possibly TRBD2 (6 bases). Between the trimmed V and J ends, which lost 6 bases and 2 bases, there was a span of 14 bases. CDR1 MDHEN and CDR2 SYDVKM come from the germline V gene. The CDR3 is made up of 14 amino acids. The CDR3 bases are TGTGCCAGCAGGGACCGGGAGAGAGCCTACGAGCAGTACTTC. It translates to CASRDRERAYEQYF.

V gene TRBV6-5 combines with J gene TRBJ1-6; D not resolved. Trimming cost V 3 bases and J 7 bases, with 4 bases left between them. This CDR3 has 12 residues. CDR1 and CDR2 (germline): MNHEY, SVGAGI. The CDR3 DNA sequence: TGTGCCAGCAGTTATCGGAATTCACCCCTCCACTTT. Its translation is CASSYRNSPLHF.

The chain carries TRBV19 and TRBJ2-6, with TRBD2 identical over 7 bases. Germline trimming cut 4 bases from V and 0 bases from J; bases unmatched to any gene: 6. CDR3 length: 17 residues. CDR1 and CDR2 (germline): LNHDA, SQIVND (reference sequence). Here the CDR3 reads CASSRSGVSSGANVLTF. The CDR3 DNA sequence: TGTGCCAGTAGTAGGAGCGGGGTAAGCTCTGGGGCCAACGTCCTGACTTTC.

The chain uses TRBV3-1 (or the pseudogene TRBV3-2) and TRBJ2-5; 9 bases are shared with TRBD2. V gave up 3 bases and J gave up 4 bases; unmatched junction bases: 3. Germline V gene data show CDR1 as LGHDT and CDR2 as YNNKEL (reference sequence). This CDR3 region has 14 residues. CDR3 sequence reads: CASSHGLAIETQYF. The CDR3, as DNA: TGTGCCAGCAGCCATGGACTAGCGATAGAGACCCAGTACTTC.

V gene TRBV13 combines with J gene TRBJ1-1, with 10 bases fitting TRBD1. The junction had 6 bases not matched to a gene; V was cut back by 5 bases and J by 3 bases. The germline V gene encodes CDR1 PRHDT and CDR2 FYEKMQ (reference sequence). There are 15 residues in the CDR3. CDR3 bases: TGTGCCAGCAGCCCCGACAGGGGGCGAGACACTGAAGCTTTCTTT. It encodes CASSPDRGRDTEAFF. Variable domain in full (rest from reference TRBV13 and TRBJ1-1): AAGVIQSPRHLIKEKRETATLKCYPIPRHDTVYWYQQGPGQDPQFLISFYEKMQSDKGSIPDRFSAQQFSDYHSELNMSSLELGDSALYFCASSPDRGRDTEAFFGQGTRLTVV.

The CDR3 spells CASSDSFDEQYF. The CDR3 DNA sequence: TGTGCCAGTAGTGACAGCTTTGACGAGCAGTACTTC. The rearrangement joins TRBV19 to TRBJ2-7, with D perhaps matching TRBD1 (5 bases). Germline CDR1 LNHDA, CDR2 SQIVND (reference sequence). V was trimmed by 5 bases and J by 5 bases, leaving 10 bases between them. This CDR3 is 12 amino acids long.

This chain uses TRBV5-4 with TRBJ2-1; 9 bases are a match to TRBD1. The V and J ends lost 6 bases and 6 bases, in that order; junction bases with no gene match: 10. The CDR3 is made up of 15 amino acids. CDR1 is SGHNT and CDR2 is YYREEE in the germline V gene (reference sequence). The CDR3 here is CASNGQGPTANEQFF. In DNA form, the CDR3 reads TGTGCCAGCAATGGACAGGGGCCCACAGCCAATGAGCAGTTCTTC.

The rearrangement links TRBV4-3 to TRBJ2-1; a possible D gene is TRBD2 (6 bases). The germline CDR1 and CDR2 sequences are LGHNA and YSLEER. Trimming took off 0 bases at V and 6 bases at J, with 12 bases between the two ends. The CDR3 contains 15 residues. The CDR3 DNA reads as TGCGCCAGCAGCCAAGAATTAGGAGGGAGCAATGAGCAGTTCTTC. This codes for CASSQELGGSNEQFF.

The chain carries TRBV28 and TRBJ2-7; 8 bases agree with TRBD1. Germline V gene lookup returns CDR1 MDHEN and CDR2 SYDVKM. Trimming cost V 6 bases and J 6 bases; bases outside gene matches: 10. CDR3 length: 14 amino acids. CDR3 region: CASSPPDRGTEQYF. In nucleotides, the CDR3 is TGTGCCAGCAGCCCACCCGACAGGGGAACCGAGCAGTACTTC. Supplemented by reference TRBV28 and TRBJ2-7, the full variable domain reads DVKVTQSSRYLVKRTGEKVFLECVQDMDHENMFWYRQDPGLGLRLIYFSYDVKMKEKGDIPEGYSVSREKKERFSLILESASTNQTSMYLCASSPPDRGTEQYFGPGTRLTVT.

The chain combines TRBV9 with TRBJ2-5; D is perhaps TRBD1 (6 bases). The CDR3 runs 13 residues. V was cut by 2 bases and J by 3 bases, with 8 bases left in between. CDR1 is SGDLS, CDR2 YYNGEE, per germline. The CDR3, as DNA: TGTGCCAGCAGCGTTAGGACAGAAGAGACCCAGTACTTC. Residues: CASSVRTEETQYF.

The genes are TRBV10-3 and TRBJ1-2; D may be TRBD1 (5 bases). The V gene's germline CDR1 is ENHRY and CDR2 SYGVKD. Trimming removed 7 bases at V and 4 bases at J, with 16 bases between. The CDR3 has 14 residues. CDR3 DNA: TGTGCCATCAACTCCGGGGGGTCCCTCTATGGCTACACCTTC. It is translated as CAINSGGSLYGYTF.

This rearrangement joins TRBV18 to TRBJ1-1; D gene unclear. CDR1 is KGHSH and CDR2 is LQKENI in the germline V gene. This CDR3 spans 13 amino acids. V lost 2 bases and J lost 5, with 9 bases in between. Here the CDR3 reads CASSPALGTEAFF. The CDR3 DNA sequence: TGTGCCAGCTCACCAGCCCTCGGGACTGAAGCTTTCTTT.

This clone has a handful of counts. This sequence joins TRBV2 and TRBJ1-1; a possible D gene is TRBD1 (5 bases). The CDR3 is 13 residues long. The germline V and J ends were trimmed by 7 bases and 5 bases, with 14 bases remaining between them. Looked up from germline, CDR1 is SNHLY and CDR2 is FYNNEI. CDR3 in amino acids: CASNVGPGTEAFF. The CDR3 nucleotides are TGTGCCAGCAATGTGGGGCCTGGGACTGAAGCTTTCTTT.

This rearrangement joins TRBV10-3 to TRBJ1-1, with no clear D. CDR1 and CDR2 (germline): ENHRY, SYGVKD. CDR3 length equals 13 residues. V was cut by 6 bases and J by 0 bases, with 8 bases left in between. The CDR3 here is CAIRILLNTEAFF. For the CDR3, the DNA is TGTGCCATCAGAATCCTATTGAACACTGAAGCTTTCTTT.

V is TRBV12-1 and J is TRBJ2-7; TRBD1, the table's D call, was not compared with the DNA. TRBV12-1 is a recognized pseudogene. The CDR3 is 14 residues long. CDR3 nucleotides: TGTGCCAGCAGCTTTGCGGGACAAACCTACGAGCAGTACTTC. Protein: CASSFAGQTYEQYF.

The chain recombines TRBV6-6 with TRBJ2-7; D may be TRBD2 (6 bases). Trimming shortened V by 4 bases and J by 2 bases, and 12 bases separated the two germline ends. Germline CDR1 MNHNY, CDR2 SVGAGI (reference sequence). This CDR3 has 14 residues. The CDR3 DNA sequence: TGTGCCAGCAGTTGGAGCGGGCCGCCCTACGAGCAGTACTTC. Residues: CASSWSGPPYEQYF.

The rearrangement joins TRBV5-1 to TRBJ1-4; no definite D call. Germline loops: CDR1 SGHRS, CDR2 YFSETQ. The CDR3 consists of 14 residues. V was trimmed by 0 bases and J by 5 bases, leaving 8 bases between them. The CDR3 reads CASSLGAENEKLFF. The CDR3 DNA sequence: TGCGCCAGCAGCTTGGGAGCCGAGAATGAAAAACTGTTTTTT.

The chain combines TRBV5-5 with TRBJ1-6; no firm D call. Trimming cost V 0 bases and J 13 bases, with 20 bases left between them. Germline V gene sequence: CDR1 SGHKS, CDR2 YYEKEE (reference sequence). This CDR3 has 16 amino acids. CDR3 sequence reads: CASSLAAESARYPLHF. The CDR3 bases are TGTGCCAGCAGCTTGGCCGCGGAGTCGGCACGTTATCCCCTCCACTTT.

The gene calls are TRBV21-1 and TRBJ2-7; TRBD2, the table's D call, was not compared with the DNA. TRBV21-1 is termed a pseudogene. CDR3 length: 19 residues. Here the CDR3 DNA reads TGTGCCAGCAGCGCCGGGGGACTAGCGGGAGAGGGCCCCTCCTACGAGCAGTACTTC. Protein sequence: CASSAGGLAGEGPSYEQYF.